This TCR beta chain was recorded in a study of beta chain features in type 1 diabetes (dated by TCRdb to the late 2010s). Background on the whole study: Mean age, gender distribution, total cell number and subset yield did not differ between patients and healthy donors. A total of 107,917,701 sorted cells were examined across all samples, and RNA yield correlated strongly with the number of cells per subset. In the study, TCRB repertoires of sorted circulating CD4+ T cell subsets from recently diagnosed type 1 diabetes patients were compared with those of matched healthy donors. Whereas all 28 donors provided naive and central memory subsets, regulatory and stem cell-like memory subsets were isolated from just 8 patients and roughly 8 healthy donors.

From each donor, a single peripheral blood sample of approximately 0.11 L on average was drawn into heparinised tubes. A BD FACSAria II and a panel including CD45RO, CCR7, CD25, CD127, CD95 and CD27 were used to sort naive, central memory, regulatory and stem cell-like memory CD4+ T cells. Every sorted population had a purity above 95%. PBMCs were isolated right away by Lymphoprep density gradient centrifugation and were stained directly, without culture. Samples were stained and sorted in pairs, with one healthy donor and one patient per experiment, so that batch effects were minimized. The entire isolated RNA was reverse transcribed using the High Capacity cDNA Reverse Transcription Kit, and thus expressed TCRB transcripts were sequenced. Deep immunoSEQ sequencing was performed on naive, central memory and regulatory T cell samples, with an average of approximately 4 million total reads per sample. Sorted cells were lysed in RLT buffer and RNA was extracted with DNase-treated RNeasy Micro or Mini kits, depending on cell number. To prevent cross-contamination, each cell subset was processed individually, whereas patient and healthy donor samples were processed jointly. The immunoSEQ multiplex PCR was used to amplify TCRB sequences from cDNA, yielding 87-bp fragments that span the CDR3 region. The amplicons were sequenced using the Illumina HiSeq platform. The authors' pipeline ran thus. Synthetic template baselines were used to correct PCR bias computationally, reads within Hamming distance 2 were collapsed, and singletons that could not be merged were discarded. By aligning reads against IMGT, V, D and J genes, CDR3 length, and insertions or deletions at six rearrangement sites were assigned. Within each subset, clonotype counts were normalized to sorted cell number, after which true diversity and Gini coefficients were computed with the tcR R package. Repertoire sharing was quantified using the overlap coefficient calculated on TCRB nucleotide sequences. Out-of-frame TCRB sequences from naive cells were analyzed as a proxy for the pre-selection repertoire. The table was pulled from immuneACCESS by TCRdb, which kept in-frame rearrangements only. Such tables lose some clones; where checked, under half of the loss comes from unresolved V genes, and the rest has no known cause. The DNA gave D and trimming, while V, J and clone size come from that table. The sample contains over 600,000 clones, roughly an eighth of them found a single time. The top ten hold about 0.11% of the sample.

As encoded in the germline V gene, CDR1 is LGHNA while CDR2 is YSLEER. V and J are truncated by 0 bases and 6 bases respectively, leaving an intervening sequence of 12 bases. The CDR3 measures 15 amino acids from cysteine to phenylalanine. Only the CDR3 DNA is retained, 45 bases long and in frame from the first base. Results and caveats for the whole study, not just this receptor: Because small numbers of individuals were included in the HLA sub-analyses, any influence of HLA type on TCRB rearrangement was left unresolved. Because cDNA rather than genomic DNA was sequenced, highly expressing activated cells could have been over-represented, although no difference in activation and CD3 levels was found between groups. PCR may preferentially amplify shorter templates, but because patient and control samples were amplified and corrected together, any resulting skew would affect both groups equally. The naive, central memory and regulatory TCRB repertoires appeared to resemble one another more closely among patients than among healthy donors. At VDJ recombination sites, type 1 diabetes patients had fewer insertions and more deleted nucleotides, which implies abnormalities in thymic rearrangement. In all four CD4+ subsets, TCRB CDR3 length was moderately but significantly shorter in type 1 diabetes patients.

Comment on this clone: Its antigen target is currently unknown. Base quality data are lacking; no much larger clone is found one base away.

The rearranged chain carries TRBV4-3 and TRBJ1-5; the D gene cannot be named for sure. The TCR originated in a man between 25 and 39 years old with type 1 diabetes. Sequenced sample: naive CD4+ T cells from blood. Per the publication, the cell subset or site label means: true naive CD4+ T cells. At the DNA level, the sequence is TGCGCCAGCAGCCAAGATTCGGGGTTGGCTCAGCCCCAGCATTTT. This encodes CASSQDSGLAQPQHF.